The source of this T cell receptor (beta chain) is a study of blood T cell repertoires in COVID-19. Some clones are missing from TCRdb's copy, which holds only in-frame ones; the method was immunoSEQ multiplex PCR. The sample lists approximately 290,000 clones, about nine tenths occurring once. J lost 3 bases, V lost 4 bases, and 17 bases had no gene match. CDR1 LNHNV and CDR2 YYDKDF come from the germline V gene (reference sequence). This CDR3 contains 19 residues. The source material was PBMCs or T cells enriched from blood (not recorded which). This sequence was found in a woman aged 25 to 39 who had recovered from COVID-19. The chain joins TRBV15 to TRBJ1-2; 10 nucleotides line up with TRBD1. The chain's CDR3 is CATSIARDRGLHWDYGYTF. For the CDR3, the DNA is TGTGCCACCAGCATCGCCCGGGACAGGGGTTTACATTGGGACTATGGCTACACCTTC.